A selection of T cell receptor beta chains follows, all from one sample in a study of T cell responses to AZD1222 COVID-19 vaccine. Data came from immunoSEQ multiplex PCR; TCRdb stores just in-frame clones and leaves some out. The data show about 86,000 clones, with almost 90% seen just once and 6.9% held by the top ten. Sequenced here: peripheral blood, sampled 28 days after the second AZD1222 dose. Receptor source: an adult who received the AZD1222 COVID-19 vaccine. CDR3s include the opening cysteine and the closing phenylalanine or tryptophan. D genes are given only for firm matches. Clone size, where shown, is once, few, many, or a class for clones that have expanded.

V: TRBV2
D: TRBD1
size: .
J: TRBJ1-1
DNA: TGTGCCAGCAGTATAAGGCAGGGGGCTAGGCCTTTCTTT
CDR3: CASSIRQGARPFF

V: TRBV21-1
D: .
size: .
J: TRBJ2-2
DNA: TGTGCCAGCAGCAGAACCTTTGGACAGCCATCGAACACCGGGGAGCTGTTTTTT
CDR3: CASSRTFGQPSNTGELFF

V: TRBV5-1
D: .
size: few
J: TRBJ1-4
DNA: TGCGCCAGCAGCCCGACTTCAACTAATGAAAAACTGTTTTTT
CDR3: CASSPTSTNEKLFF

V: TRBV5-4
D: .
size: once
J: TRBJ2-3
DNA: TGTGCCAGCAGCTTCTGGGGGGATACGCAGTATTTT
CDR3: CASSFWGDTQYF

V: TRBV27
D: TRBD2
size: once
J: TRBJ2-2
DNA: TGTGCCAGCAGTTCGGGGACTAGCGGGAGAAGGACCGGGGAGCTGTTTTTT
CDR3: CASSSGTSGRRTGELFF

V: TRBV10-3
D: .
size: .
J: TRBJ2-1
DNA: TGTGCCATCTCACAGCAGGCTATCCAGGCTCGCAATGAGCAGTTCTTC
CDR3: CAISQQAIQARNEQFF

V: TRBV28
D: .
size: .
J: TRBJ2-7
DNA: TGTGCCAGCAGTTTCCCCGAGGCCGGGCGGGGCTCCGAGCAGTACTTC
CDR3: CASSFPEAGRGSEQYF

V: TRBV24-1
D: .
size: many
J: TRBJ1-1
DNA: TGTGCCACCAGTGATTTGGGGAGTGGTGCTTTCTTT
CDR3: CATSDLGSGAFF

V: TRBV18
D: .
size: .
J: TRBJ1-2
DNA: TGTGCCAGCTCACCCGCGACAGGAGCCTATGGCTACACCTTC
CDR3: CASSPATGAYGYTF

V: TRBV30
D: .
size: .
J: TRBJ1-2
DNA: TGTGCCTGGAGTGTTTTATGGGGGGATGGCTACACCTTC
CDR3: CAWSVLWGDGYTF

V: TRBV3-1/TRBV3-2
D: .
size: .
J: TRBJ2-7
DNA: TGTGCCAGCAGCCAGCTAGCCTACGAGCAGTACTTC
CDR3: CASSQLAYEQYF

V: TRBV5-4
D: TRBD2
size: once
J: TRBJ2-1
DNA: TGTGCCAGCAGCCCCGGGACTAGCGGGTACAATGAGCAGTTCTTC
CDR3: CASSPGTSGYNEQFF

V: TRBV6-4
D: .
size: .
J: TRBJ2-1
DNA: TGTGCCAGCAGTGACACGGAGGGGGGGAGGGAGTTCTTC
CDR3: CASSDTEGGREFF